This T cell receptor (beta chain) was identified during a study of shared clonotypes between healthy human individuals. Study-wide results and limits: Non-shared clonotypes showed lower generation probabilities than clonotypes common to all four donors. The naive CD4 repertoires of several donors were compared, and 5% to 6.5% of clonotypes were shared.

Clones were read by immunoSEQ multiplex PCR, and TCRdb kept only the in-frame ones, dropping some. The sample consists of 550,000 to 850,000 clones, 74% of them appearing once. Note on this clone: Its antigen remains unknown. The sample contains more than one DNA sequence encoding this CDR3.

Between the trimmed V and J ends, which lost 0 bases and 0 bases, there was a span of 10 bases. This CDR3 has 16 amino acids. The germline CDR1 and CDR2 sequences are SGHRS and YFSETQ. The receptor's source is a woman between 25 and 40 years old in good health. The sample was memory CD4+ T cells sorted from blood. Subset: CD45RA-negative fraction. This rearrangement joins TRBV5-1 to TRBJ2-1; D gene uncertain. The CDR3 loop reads CASSLAPGGSYNEQFF. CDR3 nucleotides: TGCGCCAGCAGCTTGGCGCCGGGCGGCTCCTACAATGAGCAGTTCTTC.